Shown below are 14 T cell receptor beta chains from a single sample sequenced in a study of chemoradiotherapy in HPV16-positive cancers. Sequenced by immunoSEQ multiplex PCR; TCRdb stores in-frame clones only, minus some. There are several thousand clones in the sample; approximately 80% occur only once, and 9% to 10% lies in the top ten. Sample acquisition took place from a patient who underwent chemoradiotherapy. The receptors stem from a human donor with HPV-associated anogenital cancer.

The chain is built from TRBV9 and TRBJ2-1, with a weak D call TRBD2 (5 bases). Trimming took off 2 bases at V and 9 bases at J, with 15 bases between the two ends. This CDR3 has 14 residues. CDR1 is SGDLS, CDR2 YYNGEE, per germline. CDR3 loop: CASSVAAAGGEQFF. The CDR3 region has the DNA TGTGCCAGCAGCGTGGCGGCCGCAGGAGGTGAGCAGTTCTTC. The whole variable domain, remainder taken from reference TRBV9 and TRBJ2-1, is DSGVTQTPKHLITATGQRVTLRCSPRSGDLSVYWYQQSLDQGLQFLIQYYNGEERAKGNILERFSAQQFPDLHSELNLSSLELGDSALYFCASSVAAAGGEQFFGPGTRLTVL.

The rearrangement joins TRBV10-3 to TRBJ1-4, with D maybe TRBD1 (5 bases). This CDR3 comprises 12 residues. Germline-derived CDR1 and CDR2 are ENHRY and SYGVKD. Trimming shortened V by 6 bases and J by 12 bases, and 14 bases separated the two germline ends. CDR3 nucleotides: TGTGCCATCAGAGGGACGGCGAAAGAACTGTTTTTT. Translation gives CAIRGTAKELFF.

The V gene is TRBV10-1, the J gene TRBJ1-1, with no clear D. Trimming pared 3 bases from V and 4 bases from J, leaving 15 bases between. The CDR3 has 15 residues. Germline CDR1 and CDR2: WNHNN and SYGVQD (reference sequence). The CDR3 is CASSDFGEAGTEAFF. The CDR3 DNA reads as TGCGCCAGCAGTGATTTTGGGGAGGCTGGCACTGAAGCTTTCTTT.

V gene TRBV6-5 combines with J gene TRBJ1-6; no firm D call. V was pared by 3 bases and J by 0 bases, with 9 bases between. Germline V gene sequence: CDR1 MNHEY, CDR2 SVGAGI. CDR3 length equals 16 residues. The CDR3 DNA sequence: TGTGCCAGCAGTTATGACCGGAGCTCCTATAATTCACCCCTCCACTTT. Protein: CASSYDRSSYNSPLHF.

Only a few counts were recorded for this clone. The chain links TRBV29-1 to TRBJ2-7; 8 bases are a match to TRBD1. This CDR3 has 11 residues. J was trimmed by 6 bases and V by 8 bases; bases with no gene match: 6. Germline CDR1 SQVTM, CDR2 ANQGSEA. CDR3 region: CSFRQGSEQYF. The CDR3 bases are TGCAGCTTCAGACAGGGGTCCGAGCAGTACTTC.

This chain connects TRBV11-2 to TRBJ1-6; a possible D gene is TRBD1 (5 bases). Trimming shortened V by 10 bases and J by 2 bases, and 12 bases separated the two germline ends. The CDR3 is 14 residues long. The V gene's germline CDR1 is SGHAT and CDR2 FQNNGV. The CDR3 is CATSQGPYNSPLHF. CDR3 nucleotide sequence: TGTGCCACCTCCCAGGGCCCCTATAATTCACCCCTCCACTTT.

The V call is TRBV6-5, the J call TRBJ2-1, with D possibly being TRBD1 (5 bases). Germline lookup yields CDR1 MNHEY and CDR2 SVGAGI. V lost 6 bases and J lost 3, with 12 bases in between. The CDR3 runs 14 residues. CDR3 in amino acids: CASRQTGIYNEQFF. CDR3 nucleotides: TGTGCCAGCAGACAAACAGGTATCTACAATGAGCAGTTCTTC.

In its sample, this clone was seen once. The chain uses TRBV15 and TRBJ1-3, with D hard to call. Trimming stripped 0 bases from V and 0 bases from J, with 12 bases between. The CDR3 covers 17 residues. The germline V gene has CDR1 LNHNV and CDR2 YYDKDF (reference sequence). CDR3 sequence (DNA): TGTGCCACCAGCAGAGATGGCGGCTACAACTCTGGAAACACCATATATTTT. Its protein is CATSRDGGYNSGNTIYF.

The chain employs TRBV28 and TRBJ1-1, with a weak D call TRBD1 (5 bases). Trimming took 5 bases from V and 0 from J, leaving 13 bases between them. This CDR3 contains 15 residues. Germline loops: CDR1 MDHEN, CDR2 SYDVKM. Written as DNA, the CDR3 is TGTGCCAGCAGTATAACAGGCAGGGTGAACACTGAAGCTTTCTTT. Translating gives CASSITGRVNTEAFF.

Only a few counts were recorded for this clone. This rearrangement joins TRBV7-3 to TRBJ2-2, with 9 bases aligning to TRBD1. Per the germline V gene, CDR1 is SGHTA and CDR2 is FQGTGA. The CDR3 is made up of 13 amino acids. V dropped 5 bases and J dropped 13; count of bases not matched to a gene: 8. The CDR3 region is CASSQLGQGSLFF. The CDR3 bases are TGTGCCAGCAGCCAACTGGGACAGGGCTCGCTGTTTTTT.

The genes are TRBV30 and TRBJ2-1; D gene uncertain. Germline CDR1 and CDR2: GTSNPN and SVGIG (reference sequence). Trimming stripped 3 bases from V and 7 bases from J, with 16 bases between. The CDR3 extends over 14 amino acids. The CDR3 spells CAWSPTLEWNEQFF. The CDR3 nucleotides are TGTGCCTGGAGCCCGACCCTGGAGTGGAATGAGCAGTTCTTC.

In nucleotides, the CDR3 is TGTGCCAGCAGCTTAGAATACGGGACAGGGGGCACCCTTAGCACAGATACGCAGTATTTT. Translating gives CASSLEYGTGGTLSTDTQYF. The rearrangement uses TRBV11-2 and TRBJ2-3, with 12 bases matching TRBD1. Germline values: CDR1 SGHAT, CDR2 FQNNGV. The CDR3 covers 20 residues. The V gene end was trimmed by 0 bases and the J gene end by 0 bases; junction bases not matched to a gene: 10. The complete variable domain, with remaining parts taken from reference TRBV11-2 and TRBJ2-3, reads EAGVAQSPRYKIIEKRQSVAFWCNPISGHATLYWYQQILGQGPKLLIQFQNNGVVDDSQLPKDRFSAERLKGVDSTLKIQPAKLEDSAVYLCASSLEYGTGGTLSTDTQYFGPGTRLTVL.

V usage is TRBV19 and J usage is TRBJ2-1; 11 bases are a match to TRBD2. This CDR3 is 16 amino acids long. CDR1 is LNHDA and CDR2 is SQIVND in the germline V gene (reference sequence). The V segment lost 4 bases and the J segment 11 bases; nucleotides outside the gene matches: 13. The CDR3 coding sequence is TGTGCCAGTAGTAGGGTCTCTAGCGGGGGGACGCGAAAGCAGTTCTTC. This codes for CASSRVSSGGTRKQFF.

The chain employs TRBV5-3 and TRBJ2-5, with D perhaps matching TRBD1 (7 bases). TRBV5-3 falls under the ORF class, with uncertain function. V lost 4 bases and J lost 10, with 20 bases in between. The CDR3 contains 14 residues. CDR3 protein: CARSGGTAPRSQYF. Here the CDR3 DNA reads TGTGCCAGAAGCGGGGGGACAGCCCCTAGGAGCCAGTACTTC.